These 3 T cell receptor beta chains share one sample of origin, sequenced in a study of blood T cell repertoires in COVID-19 (dated by TCRdb to 2020 to 2022). Receptor amplification or capture employed the immunoSEQ multiplex PCR assay. The table was pulled from immuneACCESS by TCRdb, which kept in-frame rearrangements only. Such tables lose some clones; where checked, under half of the loss comes from unresolved V genes, and the rest has no known cause. This sample gives some 380,000 clones in total; 81% of them show up just once. Of the sample, more than 0.95% falls within the top ten clones. Source material: peripheral blood. The source of these receptors is a human donor with acute or convalescent COVID-19. The donor label of this sample is uncertain.

The chain has TRBV5-1 and TRBJ2-3, with TRBD2 matching 10 bases. V lost 0 bases, J lost 1 base, and 5 bases stayed unmatched. This CDR3 is built from 17 residues. The germline V gene encodes CDR1 SGHRS and CDR2 YFSETQ. The CDR3 region has the DNA TGCGCCAGCAGCTTGGTGGGGACTAGCGCCGGCACAGATACGCAGTATTTT. Protein product: CASSLVGTSAGTDTQYF.

The gene calls are TRBV5-1 and TRBJ2-3; D gene uncertain. The CDR3 extends over 15 amino acids. The V gene lost 1 base and the J gene lost 0 bases, with 9 bases spanning the gap. Germline CDR1 reads SGHRS; CDR2 reads YFSETQ. The CDR3 is CASSLLAVSTDTQYF. CDR3 nucleotide sequence: TGCGCCAGCAGCTTGTTGGCGGTTAGCACAGATACGCAGTATTTT. The variable domain in full, completed from reference TRBV5-1 and TRBJ2-3, reads KAGVTQTPRYLIKTRGQQVTLSCSPISGHRSVSWYQQTPGQGLQFLFEYFSETQRNKGNFPGRFSGRQFSNSRSEMNVSTLELGDSALYLCASSLLAVSTDTQYFGPGTRLTVL.

The V and J genes are TRBV30 and TRBJ2-7; D may be TRBD1 (5 bases). The CDR3 has 14 amino acids. The germline V and J ends were trimmed by 6 bases and 12 bases, with 27 bases remaining between them. Germline V lookup: CDR1 GTSNPN, CDR2 SVGIG (reference sequence). The CDR3 nucleotides are TGTGCCTGCCTCGACGTCCGCAGGACACTGGGGTGGTACTTC. This encodes CACLDVRRTLGWYF.